This passage covers 28 T cell receptor beta chains from one sample sequenced in a study of response to subunit inactivated influenza vaccine. TCRdb used MiXCR to reprocess the RT-PCR reads, holding one entry per CDR3 protein. The repertoire consists of under 950,000 distinct CDR3 sequences, with 20% to 25% occurring once and the leading ten covering roughly a tenth. The specimen was PBMCs from blood, collected 4 to 6 days after vaccination. The receptors derive from a middle-aged man who received an inactivated influenza vaccine.

This chain connects TRBV28 to TRBJ2-7; 10 positions match TRBD2. This CDR3 has 17 residues. V shed 3 bases, J shed 2 bases, and the junction held 10 bases outside the gene matches. Germline V gene sequence: CDR1 MDHEN, CDR2 SYDVKM. Written as DNA, the CDR3 is TGTGCCAGCAGTTTCAGAAGCGGGAGGGCCACCCCCTACGAGCAGTACTTC. It translates to CASSFRSGRATPYEQYF. The variable domain in full, with the rest retrieved from reference TRBV28 and TRBJ2-7, is DVKVTQSSRYLVKRTGEKVFLECVQDMDHENMFWYRQDPGLGLRLIYFSYDVKMKEKGDIPEGYSVSREKKERFSLILESASTNQTSMYLCASSFRSGRATPYEQYFGPGTRLTVT.

This sequence joins TRBV29-1 and TRBJ1-3; D possibly corresponds to TRBD1 (6 bases). Germline V gene lookup returns CDR1 SQVTM and CDR2 ANQGSEA. Trimming stripped 3 bases from V and 2 bases from J, with 11 bases between. The CDR3 is 14 amino acids. This chain's CDR3 is CSVEYGTTGNTIYF. The CDR3 nucleotides read TGCAGCGTTGAGTACGGGACAACTGGAAACACCATATATTTT.

The V gene is TRBV24-1, the J gene TRBJ2-1; 11 positions agree with TRBD2. The CDR3 covers 17 residues. The ends lost 4 bases at V and 6 bases at J; junction bases unmatched: 10. Per germline, CDR1 KGHDR and CDR2 SFDVKD. CDR3 DNA sequence: TGTGCCACCAGTGAAGGGTTACTAGCGGGAGATGGCAATGAGCAGTTCTTC. Encoded protein: CATSEGLLAGDGNEQFF.

The chain uses TRBV7-9 and TRBJ2-1, with TRBD1 matching 8 bases. The germline V gene has CDR1 SEHNR and CDR2 FQNEAQ (reference sequence). The CDR3 extends over 15 amino acids. V lost 2 bases to trimming and J lost 9 bases; unmatched junction nucleotides: 9. CDR3 DNA sequence: TGTGCCAGCAGCTTAAGACAGGGGATCTCCAGTGAGCAGTTCTTC. It translates to CASSLRQGISSEQFF. Together with reference TRBV7-9 and TRBJ2-1, the CDR3 gives the full variable domain: DTGVSQNPRHKITKRGQNVTFRCDPISEHNRLYWYRQTLGQGPEFLTYFQNEAQLEKSRLLSDRFSAERPKGSFSTLEIQRTEQGDSAMYLCASSLRQGISSEQFFGPGTRLTVL.

The V and J genes are TRBV29-1 and TRBJ2-7, with 7 bases aligning to TRBD1. This CDR3 has 15 amino acids. After removal of 2 bases from V and 0 bases from J, the junction contained 7 bases not matched to a gene. In germline, CDR1 is SQVTM, CDR2 ANQGSEA. The CDR3 sequence is CSVENRDSYSYEQYF. For the CDR3, the DNA is TGCAGCGTTGAAAACCGGGACAGTTACTCCTACGAGCAGTACTTC.

The chain couples TRBV27 to TRBJ2-7; D could derive from TRBD1 or TRBD2 (6 bases each). The CDR3 is made up of 15 amino acids. Germline CDR1 and CDR2: MNHEY and SMNVEV (reference sequence). V lost 5 bases to trimming and J lost 5 bases, with 19 bases between them. As DNA, the CDR3 is TGTGCCAGCAGTCGTCGGGGGACACCTTTTAACGAGCAGTACTTC. This sequence encodes CASSRRGTPFNEQYF.

The rearrangement uses TRBV20-1 and TRBJ2-1; 9 nucleotides align to TRBD2. The CDR3 has 15 residues. V was clipped by 7 bases and J by 3 bases; unmatched bases: 10. The germline CDR1 and CDR2 sequences are DFQATT and SNEGSKA (reference sequence). The CDR3 is CSVLGLAGDYNEQFF. The CDR3 nucleotides read TGCAGTGTTCTCGGTTTAGCGGGAGACTACAATGAGCAGTTCTTC.

V and J are TRBV20-1 and TRBJ2-2, with 13 bases aligning to TRBD2. The CDR3 covers 18 residues. Germline loops: CDR1 DFQATT, CDR2 SNEGSKA (reference sequence). The ends lost 0 bases at V and 6 bases at J; junction bases unmatched: 10. The CDR3 nucleotides are TGCAGTGCTAGAGATTGGACTAGCGGGAGCGCCGCACCCGGGGAGCTGTTTTTT. Encoded protein: CSARDWTSGSAAPGELFF.

This clonotype was observed a few times. The chain links TRBV5-1 to TRBJ1-4; no clear D. With 2 bases removed from V and 6 bases from J, the gap between germline ends came to 14 bases. Germline CDR1 is SGHRS and CDR2 is YFSETQ. The length of the CDR3 is 15 residues. The CDR3 spells CASSFRGVLDEKLFF. CDR3 bases: TGCGCCAGCAGCTTTCGGGGTGTCTTGGATGAAAAACTGTTTTTT.

The rearrangement links TRBV4-3 to TRBJ2-7; D is perhaps TRBD2 (5 bases). Trimming took off 1 base at V and 3 bases at J, with 13 bases between the two ends. The germline V gene encodes CDR1 LGHNA and CDR2 YSLEER. This CDR3 has 15 amino acids. Written as DNA, the CDR3 is TGCGCCAGCAGCCAAGTCAATAGCGAGAACTACGAGCAGTACTTC. It yields the protein CASSQVNSENYEQYF.

A few counts support this clonotype. The chain links TRBV6-2 or TRBV6-3 to TRBJ2-3; D not certain. Between the trimmed V and J ends, which lost 1 base and 0 bases, there was a span of 8 bases. The germline gives CDR1 MNHEY, CDR2 SVGEGT. The CDR3 is 15 amino acids. Here the CDR3 reads CASSYFPASTDTQYF. The CDR3 DNA reads TGTGCCAGCAGTTACTTCCCAGCTAGCACAGATACGCAGTATTTT.

This chain joins TRBV6-1 and TRBJ2-3; 8 positions match TRBD1. This CDR3 comprises 13 residues. The trim removed 6 bases at V and 5 bases at J, leaving 4 bases unmatched. Germline V gives CDR1 MNHNS, CDR2 SASEGT. CDR3 in DNA: TGTGCCAGCAGGACAGGGGTGGGAGATACGCAGTATTTT. As protein: CASRTGVGDTQYF.

J is TRBJ2-1 and V is TRBV20-1; 7 positions match TRBD2. Losses at the gene ends were 3 bases for V and 0 bases for J; bases not matched to a gene: 8. The CDR3 contains 16 residues. The germline gives CDR1 DFQATT, CDR2 SNEGSKA (reference sequence). DNA of the CDR3: TGCAGTGCTAGGGGGGTAGCGGGCGACTCCTACAATGAGCAGTTCTTC. Its protein is CSARGVAGDSYNEQFF.

This clonotype was observed at least ten times. This chain links TRBV20-1 with TRBJ2-3; 9 bases map to TRBD1. The germline gives CDR1 DFQATT, CDR2 SNEGSKA (reference sequence). V shed 5 bases, J shed 6 bases, and the junction held 12 bases outside the gene matches. There are 15 residues in the CDR3. The CDR3 nucleotides read TGCAGTGCTCCCCGGGACAGGGTTAGAAGGGATACGCAGTATTTT. Protein product: CSAPRDRVRRDTQYF.

The chain couples TRBV12-3 or TRBV12-4 to TRBJ2-5; TRBD2 matches 13 bases. There are 15 residues in the CDR3. V shed 7 bases, J shed 3 bases, and the junction held 5 bases outside the gene matches. As DNA, the CDR3 is TGTGCCAGCACTCTGACTAGCGGGAGGAAAGAGACCCAGTACTTC. It yields the protein CASTLTSGRKETQYF.

The chain carries TRBV9 and TRBJ2-7; D gene uncertain. The CDR3 covers 14 residues. From germline, CDR1 is SGDLS and CDR2 YYNGEE. V was clipped by 4 bases and J by 0 bases, with 11 bases between them. CDR3 protein: CASSSVPSSYEQYF. CDR3 in DNA: TGTGCCAGCAGCTCGGTACCCAGCTCCTACGAGCAGTACTTC.

This sequence joins TRBV7-6 and TRBJ1-6, with 10 nucleotides matching TRBD1. This CDR3 spans 15 amino acids. V trimming: 0 bases; J trimming: 9 bases; junction bases outside the gene matches: 2. Germline V gives CDR1 SGHVS, CDR2 FNYEAQ. The CDR3 nucleotides are TGTGCCAGCAGCTTAGCGGGACAGGGGTTTTCACCCCTCCACTTT. Translated: CASSLAGQGFSPLHF.

This clonotype was seen more than once but under ten times. The V call is TRBV5-6, the J call TRBJ2-6; D is unresolved. Per germline, CDR1 SGHDT and CDR2 YYEEEE. This CDR3 region has 15 residues. V lost 4 bases and J lost 1, with 9 bases in between. CDR3 bases: TGTGCCAGCAGCGCGCAATGGTCTGGGGCCAACGTCCTGACTTTC. It translates to CASSAQWSGANVLTF.

In this sample, this clonotype turned up a few times. In DNA, the CDR3 is TGTGCCAGTCGAAACGCAGAAATCTCCTACGAGCAGTACTTC. Encoded protein: CASRNAEISYEQYF. The chain combines TRBV12-3 or TRBV12-4 with TRBJ2-7; D is unclear. Trimming removed 9 bases from V and 0 bases from J, with 15 bases in between. The CDR3 consists of 14 residues.

This clonotype has a handful of counts. The J gene is TRBJ2-6, the V gene TRBV29-1; D not resolved. Germline CDR1 reads SQVTM; CDR2 reads ANQGSEA. The CDR3 runs to 13 residues. Between the trimmed V and J ends, which lost 7 bases and 0 bases, there was a span of 7 bases. The CDR3 spells CSGFVSGANVLTF. CDR3 DNA sequence: TGCAGCGGATTCGTCTCTGGGGCCAACGTCCTGACTTTC.

The chain employs TRBV5-1 and TRBJ2-3; 7 positions match TRBD1. The germline V gene has CDR1 SGHRS and CDR2 YFSETQ. This CDR3 region has 18 residues. V shed 0 bases and J 4 bases; nucleotides not matched to a gene: 14. CDR3 DNA: TGCGCCAGCAGCTTGGTCCCCAGAGAGGGGGCAAGCCCAGATACGCAGTATTTT. This translates into CASSLVPREGASPDTQYF.

V and J are TRBV5-1 and TRBJ2-1, with 15 bases identical to TRBD2. The junction had 7 bases not matched to a gene; V was cut back by 4 bases and J by 8 bases. Germline assignment: CDR1 SGHRS and CDR2 YFSETQ. The CDR3 sequence is 16 residues long. CDR3: CASSRRTSGGAHEQFF. The CDR3 DNA reads TGCGCCAGCAGCAGGAGGACTAGCGGGGGGGCCCATGAGCAGTTCTTC.

This clonotype has more than one count but fewer than ten. The chain uses TRBV24-1 and TRBJ2-1; 9 nucleotides match TRBD1. Germline CDR1 reads KGHDR; CDR2 reads SFDVKD. V trimming: 4 bases; J trimming: 9 bases; junction bases outside the gene matches: 6. The CDR3 sequence is 14 residues long. The CDR3 bases are TGTGCCACCAGTGACAGGGACAGGGCTGGTGAGCAGTTCTTC. Its protein is CATSDRDRAGEQFF.

This clonotype was observed a handful of times. This rearrangement joins TRBV28 to TRBJ1-6; no definite D call. The germline V gene encodes CDR1 MDHEN and CDR2 SYDVKM. The CDR3 is 13 residues long. The V end lost 6 bases, the J end lost 8 bases, and 11 bases lay between the germline ends. The CDR3 spells CASRLQPDSPLHF. The CDR3 DNA is TGTGCCAGCAGACTCCAGCCGGATTCACCCCTCCACTTT.

This clonotype was detected a few times. The chain is built from TRBV5-1 and TRBJ2-6; no reliable D call. V was cut by 4 bases and J by 4 bases, with 9 bases left in between. CDR1 and CDR2 from the germline V gene are SGHRS and YFSETQ. The CDR3 extends over 14 amino acids. DNA for the CDR3: TGCGCCAGCAGCCCGGCGAACGGGGCCAACGTCCTGACTTTC. It codes for CASSPANGANVLTF.

The rearrangement joins TRBV6-2 or TRBV6-3 to TRBJ2-7, with 10 bases fitting TRBD2. Germline values: CDR1 MNHEY, CDR2 SVGEGT. The CDR3 spans 17 residues. J gave up 7 bases and V 0 bases, and 12 bases lay outside the gene matches. DNA of the CDR3: TGTGCCAGCAGTTACTCAGCGGGAGGGCCTACCGCTAAGGAGCAGTACTTC. This translates into CASSYSAGGPTAKEQYF.

This clonotype occurred once. This chain joins TRBV6-1 and TRBJ2-5; D is possibly TRBD2 (5 bases). Germline V lookup: CDR1 MNHNS, CDR2 SASEGT. Trimming took off 3 bases at V and 7 bases at J, with 12 bases between the two ends. The CDR3 spans 13 residues. CDR3 sequence reads: CASSESGLGTQYF. CDR3 nucleotides: TGTGCCAGCAGTGAGAGCGGTCTCGGGACCCAGTACTTC.

The chain joins TRBV11-2 to TRBJ2-1; 8 bases are a match to TRBD2. Germline loops: CDR1 SGHAT, CDR2 FQNNGV. This CDR3 contains 17 residues. V trimming: 0 bases; J trimming: 8 bases; junction bases outside the gene matches: 12. In DNA, the CDR3 is TGTGCCAGCAGCTTAGATCCCACTAGCGGATCCGGGCATGAGCAGTTCTTC. Its protein is CASSLDPTSGSGHEQFF.